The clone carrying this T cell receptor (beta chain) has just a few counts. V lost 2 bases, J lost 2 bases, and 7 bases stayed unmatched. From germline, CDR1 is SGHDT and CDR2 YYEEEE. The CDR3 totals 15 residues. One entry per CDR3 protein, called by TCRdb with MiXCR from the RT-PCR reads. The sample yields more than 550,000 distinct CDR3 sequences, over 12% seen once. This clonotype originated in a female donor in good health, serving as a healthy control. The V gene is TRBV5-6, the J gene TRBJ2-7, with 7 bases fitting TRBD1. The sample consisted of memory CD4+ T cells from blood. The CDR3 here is CASSLSPGQTYEQYF. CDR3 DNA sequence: TGTGCCAGCAGCTTAAGTCCGGGACAGACCTACGAGCAGTACTTC.